Presented here are 27 T cell receptor beta chains from one specimen sequenced in a study of cytomegalovirus exposure and HLA in healthy donors. With 60 Vbeta and 13 Jbeta primers, the PCR was carried out. Libraries were prepared by immunoSEQ multiplex PCR; TCRdb keeps only in-frame clonotypes and omits some of them. Of roughly 110,000 clones listed, 74% are singletons. The sequenced sample was PBMCs. These receptors were obtained from a man aged 30 to 39 in good health and CMV-seropositive.

This clone was observed a handful of times. V gene TRBV6-1 combines with J gene TRBJ1-1; D gene ambiguous. V lost 2 bases and J lost 1, with 8 bases in between. Germline V gene data show CDR1 as MNHNS and CDR2 as SASEGT. The CDR3 consists of 14 residues. The CDR3: CASSETAGNTEAFF. The CDR3 region has the DNA TGTGCCAGCAGTGAAACAGCAGGGAACACTGAAGCTTTCTTT.

V is TRBV9 and J is TRBJ2-5; D might be TRBD2 (5 bases). There are 18 residues in the CDR3. From germline, CDR1 is SGDLS and CDR2 YYNGEE. Trimming stripped 3 bases from V and 2 bases from J, with 23 bases between. Here the CDR3 DNA reads TGTGCCAGCAGCGCAAGGAGGCAGGCCGGCGGTTGGCAAGAGACCCAGTACTTC. It specifies CASSARRQAGGWQETQYF.

The V and J genes are TRBV28 and TRBJ1-5; 8 nucleotides align to TRBD1. Trimming at V came to 6 bases and at J to 5 bases, leaving 9 bases not matched to a gene. Germline V gene data show CDR1 as MDHEN and CDR2 as SYDVKM. The CDR3 loop spans 15 amino acids. This chain's CDR3 is CASRSAQGEDQPQHF. As DNA, the CDR3 is TGTGCCAGCAGGTCAGCACAGGGGGAAGATCAGCCCCAGCATTTT. The full variable domain, its missing parts supplied by reference TRBV28 and TRBJ1-5, is DVKVTQSSRYLVKRTGEKVFLECVQDMDHENMFWYRQDPGLGLRLIYFSYDVKMKEKGDIPEGYSVSREKKERFSLILESASTNQTSMYLCASRSAQGEDQPQHFGDGTRLSIL.

This chain uses TRBV5-6 with TRBJ1-5; the D is unclear. The CDR3 is 15 residues long. The germline V and J ends were trimmed by 3 bases and 5 bases, with 15 bases remaining between them. CDR1 and CDR2 (germline): SGHDT, YYEEEE. Here the CDR3 reads CASSSGFTGDQPQHF. The CDR3 bases are TGTGCCAGCAGCTCCGGGTTCACCGGGGATCAGCCCCAGCATTTT.

The chain joins TRBV2 to TRBJ1-4; D is unclear. This CDR3 is built from 15 residues. V lost 2 bases to trimming and J lost 6 bases, with 13 bases between them. The germline gives CDR1 SNHLY, CDR2 FYNNEI. CDR3 nucleotide sequence: TGTGCCAGCAGTGAAAAGGGAGGTAGCGATGAAAAACTGTTTTTT. Protein product: CASSEKGGSDEKLFF.

This clone has a handful of counts. This chain links TRBV28 with TRBJ1-1; TRBD1 might be the D (6 bases). V was pared by 1 base and J by 1 base, with 16 bases between. CDR3 length equals 17 residues. Germline CDR1 is MDHEN and CDR2 is SYDVKM. The CDR3 spells CASSLLSGGARNTEAFF. The CDR3 DNA reads TGTGCCAGCAGTTTATTATCGGGGGGCGCCAGGAACACTGAAGCTTTCTTT. The entire variable domain, with the rest obtained from reference TRBV28 and TRBJ1-1, is as follows: DVKVTQSSRYLVKRTGEKVFLECVQDMDHENMFWYRQDPGLGLRLIYFSYDVKMKEKGDIPEGYSVSREKKERFSLILESASTNQTSMYLCASSLLSGGARNTEAFFGQGTRLTVV.

This clone appeared a single time. In DNA, the CDR3 is TGTGCCAGCAGCTCCTTGTACCAAGAGACCCAGTACTTC. Its translation is CASSSLYQETQYF. The chain is built from TRBV7-9 and TRBJ2-5; D is unresolved. The CDR3 consists of 13 residues. Deletions cut 4 bases from V and 0 bases from J, with 6 bases between. The germline V gene encodes CDR1 SEHNR and CDR2 FQNEAQ (reference sequence).

The chain couples TRBV6-1 to TRBJ2-1; the match to TRBD2 covers 11 bases. J gave up 6 bases and V 3 bases, and 1 base lay outside the gene matches. CDR1 is MNHNS and CDR2 is SASEGT in the germline V gene. This CDR3 has 14 amino acids. Here the CDR3 reads CASSDSGGANEQFF. The CDR3 coding sequence is TGTGCCAGCAGTGATAGCGGGGGGGCCAATGAGCAGTTCTTC.

As concerns this clone: The junction departs from germline at one end; a sequencing error may be responsible. This chain uses TRBV13 with TRBJ2-7; TRBD2 matches at 11 bases. The germline V gene encodes CDR1 PRHDT and CDR2 FYEKMQ (reference sequence). This CDR3 region has 14 residues. The CDR3 DNA is TGTGCCAGCAGCTTAAGTGGGCTAGCGGGGGGCCCGCACTTC. This codes for CASSLSGLAGGPHF.

V is TRBV4-3 and J is TRBJ1-6; 7 bases fit TRBD1. The germline CDR1 and CDR2 sequences are LGHNA and YSLEER. The length of the CDR3 is 17 residues. V lost 0 bases to trimming and J lost 9 bases; unmatched junction nucleotides: 11. CDR3 coding DNA: TGCGCCAGCAGCCAAGATCTCGTGACAGGGAGTAGTTCACCCCTCCACTTT. This encodes CASSQDLVTGSSSPLHF.

This clone was counted only a few times. J is TRBJ2-7 and V is TRBV10-3; 8 positions agree with TRBD2. The V segment lost 6 bases and the J segment 0 bases; nucleotides outside the gene matches: 7. The CDR3 is made up of 15 amino acids. Germline V gene lookup returns CDR1 ENHRY and CDR2 SYGVKD. The CDR3 loop is CAIRLDSGSSYEQYF. CDR3 nucleotide sequence: TGTGCCATCAGATTGGACAGCGGGAGCTCCTACGAGCAGTACTTC.

The chain employs TRBV30 and TRBJ1-2; 8 bases match TRBD1. CDR3 length: 14 residues. Trimming at V came to 1 base and at J to 5 bases, leaving 6 bases not matched to a gene. The germline V gene encodes CDR1 GTSNPN and CDR2 SVGIG (reference sequence). The CDR3 DNA reads TGTGCCTGGAGTGGGCAGGGGGCTTTATATGGCTACACCTTC. Its protein product is CAWSGQGALYGYTF.

In its sample, this clone was seen a few times. V and J are TRBV30 and TRBJ1-1, with D tentatively TRBD1 (5 bases). V lost 0 bases and J 3 bases, leaving 5 bases between the germline ends. Germline V gene sequence: CDR1 GTSNPN, CDR2 SVGIG (reference sequence). This CDR3 contains 12 residues. The chain's CDR3 is CAWSVQDTEAFF. The CDR3 DNA reads TGTGCCTGGAGTGTACAGGACACTGAAGCTTTCTTT.

In this sample, this clone turned up a few times. The chain employs TRBV12-5 and TRBJ1-1; no clear D gene. The germline gives CDR1 LGHNT, CDR2 FRNRAP. CDR3 size: 13 residues. V lost 1 base and J 2 bases, leaving 5 bases between the germline ends. The CDR3 DNA reads as TGTGCTAGTGGTTTGGAATCTAACACTGAAGCTTTCTTT. This codes for CASGLESNTEAFF.

This sequence joins TRBV5-4 and TRBJ1-2; no firm D call. The CDR3 totals 14 residues. Germline CDR1 SGHNT, CDR2 YYREEE (reference sequence). Trimming removed 5 bases at V and 4 bases at J, with 15 bases between. CDR3: CASSSGPAGYGYTF. The CDR3 DNA reads TGTGCCAGCAGTTCTGGACCAGCGGGCTATGGCTACACCTTC.

CDR3 in amino acids: CASSFIGQGQPQHF. In DNA form, the CDR3 reads TGTGCCAGCAGTTTTATCGGACAGGGCCAGCCCCAGCATTTT. The V and J genes are TRBV28 and TRBJ1-5; 8 positions agree with TRBD1. V lost 3 bases to trimming and J lost 7 bases; unmatched junction nucleotides: 5. In germline, CDR1 is MDHEN, CDR2 SYDVKM. The CDR3 covers 14 residues.

This clone was recorded once. This sequence joins TRBV6-5 and TRBJ2-3; D might be TRBD1 (5 bases). This CDR3 comprises 15 residues. Per germline, CDR1 MNHEY and CDR2 SVGAGI. V lost 5 bases and J lost 0, with 12 bases in between. CDR3 DNA: TGTGCCAGCAGTACCAGCAGGGCAAGCACAGATACGCAGTATTTT. Its translation: CASSTSRASTDTQYF.

The J gene is TRBJ2-2, the V gene TRBV7-2; TRBD1 matches at 9 bases. Germline CDR1 is SGHTA and CDR2 is FQGNSA. This CDR3 region has 18 residues. The ends lost 0 bases at V and 4 bases at J; junction bases unmatched: 9. CDR3 sequence: CASSLAPYRGRGTGELFF. In nucleotides, the CDR3 is TGTGCCAGCAGCTTAGCCCCCTACAGGGGGCGCGGCACCGGGGAGCTGTTTTTT.

The V call is TRBV2, the J call TRBJ1-3, with no clear D. CDR1 and CDR2 (germline): SNHLY, FYNNEI. The V gene lost 0 bases and the J gene lost 1 base, with 10 bases spanning the gap. The CDR3 is made up of 16 amino acids. Here the CDR3 reads CASSEAYSGSGNTIYF. The CDR3 DNA is TGTGCCAGCAGTGAAGCGTACAGCGGATCTGGAAACACCATATATTTT.

V and J are TRBV13 and TRBJ2-2; tentative D call: TRBD1 (7 bases). V was shortened by 3 bases and J by 4 bases, with 21 bases between the two germline ends. This CDR3 is built from 18 residues. Germline V CDR1 and CDR2: PRHDT, FYEKMQ (reference sequence). This CDR3 reads CASSFLTGDFLGTGELFF. DNA for the CDR3: TGTGCCAGCAGCTTTTTAACAGGGGACTTTTTAGGCACCGGGGAGCTGTTTTTT.

This clone is termed medium-sized. The chain employs TRBV2 and TRBJ2-5; tentative D call: TRBD2 (6 bases). The CDR3 is 13 residues long. Germline values: CDR1 SNHLY, CDR2 FYNNEI. V shed 6 bases and J shed 5 bases, with 13 bases lying between them. CDR3 sequence reads: CASRWGVRETQYF. The CDR3 DNA is TGTGCCAGCAGATGGGGGGTGCGGGAGACCCAGTACTTC.

The gene calls are TRBV19 and TRBJ1-5; the D is unclear. V was trimmed by 6 bases and J by 0 bases, leaving 12 bases between them. Per the germline V gene, CDR1 is LNHDA and CDR2 is SQIVND (reference sequence). The CDR3 is made up of 15 amino acids. In DNA form, the CDR3 reads TGTGCCAGTAGATTCCGGGAATATAGCAATCAGCCCCAGCATTTT. It codes for CASRFREYSNQPQHF. The whole variable domain, filled in from reference TRBV19 and TRBJ1-5, reads DGGITQSPKYLFRKEGQNVTLSCEQNLNHDAMYWYRQDPGQGLRLIYYSQIVNDFQKGDIAEGYSVSREKKESFPLTVTSAQKNPTAFYLCASRFREYSNQPQHFGDGTRLSIL.

This clone was detected a few times. The rearrangement links TRBV4-1 to TRBJ2-7; TRBD1 agrees at 7 bases. This CDR3 is built from 16 residues. The V segment lost 1 base and the J segment 9 bases; nucleotides outside the gene matches: 15. The germline V gene has CDR1 MGHRA and CDR2 YSYEKL. The CDR3 is CASSQVPTGDIRGQYF. CDR3 nucleotides: TGCGCCAGCAGCCAAGTCCCCACAGGGGACATACGAGGGCAGTACTTC.

The rearrangement joins TRBV4-2 to TRBJ2-1; possible D gene TRBD2, 5 bases. V lost 4 bases, J lost 3 bases, and 13 bases lay in between. Germline-derived CDR1 and CDR2 are LGHNA and YNFKEQ. CDR3 length: 15 residues. CDR3 protein: CASSRLVAGYNEQFF. The DNA for the CDR3 is TGTGCCAGCAGCCGCCTCGTCGCGGGCTACAATGAGCAGTTCTTC.

The chain joins TRBV5-4 to TRBJ2-7; 9 bases are a match to TRBD1. The CDR3 has 14 residues. Germline lookup yields CDR1 SGHNT and CDR2 YYREEE (reference sequence). V lost 5 bases to trimming and J lost 5 bases; unmatched junction nucleotides: 8. For the CDR3, the DNA is TGTGCCAGCAGTCCTCCGGACAGGGGCAACGAGCAGTACTTC. It yields the protein CASSPPDRGNEQYF. The full variable domain, completed using reference TRBV5-4 and TRBJ2-7, is ETGVTQSPTHLIKTRGQQVTLRCSSQSGHNTVSWYQQALGQGPQFIFQYYREEENGRGNFPPRFSGLQFPNYSSELNVNALELDDSALYLCASSPPDRGNEQYFGPGTRLTVT.

The chain employs TRBV6-1 and TRBJ2-7, with D possibly being TRBD1 (5 bases). CDR3 length: 15 residues. Trimming cost V 1 base and J 0 bases, with 10 bases left between them. CDR1 is MNHNS, CDR2 SASEGT, per germline. As DNA, the CDR3 is TGTGCCAGCAGTGAAGGATGGGGCCTCTCCTACGAGCAGTACTTC. Its protein is CASSEGWGLSYEQYF.

The chain combines TRBV27 with TRBJ1-1; tentative D call: TRBD1 (6 bases). Germline CDR1 MNHEY, CDR2 SMNVEV (reference sequence). Trimming pared 6 bases from V and 5 bases from J, leaving 16 bases between. The CDR3 is 14 amino acids. CDR3 amino acids: CASRPLGRGTEAFF. For the CDR3, the DNA is TGTGCCAGCAGGCCCCTCGGAAGGGGGACTGAAGCTTTCTTT.